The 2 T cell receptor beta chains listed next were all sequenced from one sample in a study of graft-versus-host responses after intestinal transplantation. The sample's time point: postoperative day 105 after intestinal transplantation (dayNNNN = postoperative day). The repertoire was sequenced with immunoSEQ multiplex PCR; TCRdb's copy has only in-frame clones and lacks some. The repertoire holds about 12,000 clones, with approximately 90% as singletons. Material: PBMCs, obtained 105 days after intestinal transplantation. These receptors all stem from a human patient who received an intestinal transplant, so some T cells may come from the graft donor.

This chain's CDR3 is CATRPGQPGNSPLHF. The CDR3 nucleotides read TGTGCCACCCGTCCGGGACAGCCGGGAAATTCACCCCTCCACTTT. This rearrangement joins TRBV2 to TRBJ1-6; 7 nucleotides match TRBD1. This CDR3 spans 15 amino acids. V shed 10 bases, J shed 7 bases, and the junction held 13 bases outside the gene matches. CDR1 and CDR2 (germline): SNHLY, FYNNEI.

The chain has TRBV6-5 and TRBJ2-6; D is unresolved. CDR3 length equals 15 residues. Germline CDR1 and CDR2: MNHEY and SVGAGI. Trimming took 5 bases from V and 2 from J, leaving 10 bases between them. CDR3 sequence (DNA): TGTGCCAGCAGTCTCGAGCCTGCTGGGGCCAACGTCCTGACTTTC. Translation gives CASSLEPAGANVLTF.